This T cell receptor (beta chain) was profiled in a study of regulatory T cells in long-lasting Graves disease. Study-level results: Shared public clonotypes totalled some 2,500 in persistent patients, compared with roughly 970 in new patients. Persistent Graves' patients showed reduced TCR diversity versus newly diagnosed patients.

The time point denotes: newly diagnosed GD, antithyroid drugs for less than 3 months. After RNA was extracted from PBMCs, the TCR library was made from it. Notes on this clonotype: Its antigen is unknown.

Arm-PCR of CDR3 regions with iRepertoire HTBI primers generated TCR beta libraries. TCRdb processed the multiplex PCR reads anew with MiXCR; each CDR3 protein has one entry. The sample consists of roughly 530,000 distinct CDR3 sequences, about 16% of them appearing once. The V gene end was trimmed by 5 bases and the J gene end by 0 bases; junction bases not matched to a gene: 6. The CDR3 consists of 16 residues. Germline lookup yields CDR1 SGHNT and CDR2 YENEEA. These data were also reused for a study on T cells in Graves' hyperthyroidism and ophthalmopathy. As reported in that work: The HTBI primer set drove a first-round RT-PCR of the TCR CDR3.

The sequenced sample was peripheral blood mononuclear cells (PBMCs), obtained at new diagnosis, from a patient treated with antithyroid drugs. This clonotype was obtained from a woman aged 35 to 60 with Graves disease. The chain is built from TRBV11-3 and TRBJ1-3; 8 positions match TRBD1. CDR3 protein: CASSRQGSHSGNTIYF. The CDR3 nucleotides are TGTGCCAGCAGCCGACAGGGGTCCCACTCTGGAAACACCATATATTTT.